The 10 T cell receptor beta chains given below trace back to one sample, sequenced in a study of long-term antiretroviral therapy in people with HIV. They ran version v3.0 of the immunoSEQ assay at survey level. Some clones are missing from TCRdb's copy, which holds only in-frame ones; the method was immunoSEQ multiplex PCR. The sample shows about 36,000 clones, roughly 80% of them seen only once. The specimen was unsorted PBMCs, collected 3.4 years after starting antiretroviral therapy. The receptors were sampled from a man aged 30 to 45 with HIV.

This clone was observed a handful of times. V gene TRBV6-1 combines with J gene TRBJ1-5; 8 bases line up with TRBD1. The trim removed 5 bases at V and 4 bases at J, leaving 7 bases unmatched. The CDR3 spans 15 residues. CDR1 is MNHNS, CDR2 SASEGT, per germline. Here the CDR3 DNA reads TGTGCCAGCAGTCCCGACAGGGGATTTAATCAGCCCCAGCATTTT. Translated, it gives CASSPDRGFNQPQHF.

CDR3 sequence (DNA): TGCGCCAGCAGCCATACCGGGTCTTTAGAGATGAACACTGAAGCTTTCTTT. Translating gives CASSHTGSLEMNTEAFF. The V and J genes are TRBV5-1 and TRBJ1-1; no clear D gene. The CDR3 sequence is 17 residues long. Trimming removed 4 bases at V and 0 bases at J, with 19 bases between. Germline V gives CDR1 SGHRS, CDR2 YFSETQ.

The table lists this clone with a few counts. J is TRBJ2-7 and V is TRBV7-8; D possibly matches TRBD1 or TRBD2 (5 bases each). This CDR3 region has 14 residues. V lost 4 bases and J lost 2, with 12 bases in between. Germline values: CDR1 SGHVS, CDR2 FQNEAQ. The DNA for the CDR3 is TGTGCCAGCAGCTCCACCGGGGCGCCCTACGAGCAGTACTTC. Its protein is CASSSTGAPYEQYF.

This chain connects TRBV6-5 to TRBJ2-3; the D gene is possibly TRBD2 (5 bases). Per germline, CDR1 MNHEY and CDR2 SVGAGI. Deletions cut 6 bases from V and 9 bases from J, with 16 bases between. This CDR3 has 13 residues. CDR3: CASSPYGEGTQYF. CDR3 sequence (DNA): TGTGCCAGCAGCCCCTACGGCGAGGGAACGCAGTATTTT.

DNA of the CDR3: TGTGCCAGCACTTTCCAGACAGACCCTGAGCAGTTCTTC. This translates into CASTFQTDPEQFF. The V call is TRBV28, the J call TRBJ2-1; D possibly corresponds to TRBD1 (5 bases). This CDR3 contains 13 residues. Germline V lookup: CDR1 MDHEN, CDR2 SYDVKM. Trimming removed 7 bases at V and 9 bases at J, with 16 bases between.

V is TRBV5-1 and J is TRBJ2-7; weak D call: TRBD2 (6 bases). Trimming took 4 bases from V and 5 from J, leaving 19 bases between them. Per germline, CDR1 SGHRS and CDR2 YFSETQ. The CDR3 contains 15 residues. The CDR3 DNA follows: TGCGCCAGCAGCGGCGGGACCACTCGATCCCACGAGCAGTACTTC. Translating gives CASSGGTTRSHEQYF.

The J gene is TRBJ2-6, the V gene TRBV2, with no clear D. CDR1 is SNHLY, CDR2 FYNNEI, per germline. V was cut by 1 base and J by 0 bases, with 10 bases left in between. This CDR3 is 17 amino acids long. The CDR3 protein is CASSEEFFSSGANVLTF. As DNA, the CDR3 is TGTGCCAGCAGTGAAGAATTTTTTAGCTCTGGGGCCAACGTCCTGACTTTC.

This chain joins TRBV28 and TRBJ2-7; TRBD2 matches at 11 bases. The germline CDR1 and CDR2 sequences are MDHEN and SYDVKM. CDR3 length: 14 amino acids. With V trimmed by 7 bases and J by 7 bases, 9 bases remained unmatched. DNA for the CDR3: TGTGCCAGCACAATAGCGGGAGGGCCTGGGGAGCAGTACTTC. As protein: CASTIAGGPGEQYF.

V usage is TRBV28 and J usage is TRBJ2-2, with TRBD2 matching over 8 bases. The CDR3 has 14 amino acids. Germline CDR1 MDHEN, CDR2 SYDVKM. V dropped 5 bases and J dropped 5; count of bases not matched to a gene: 4. The CDR3 spells CASSQTSATGELFF. The CDR3 DNA follows: TGTGCCAGCAGTCAGACTAGCGCGACCGGGGAGCTGTTTTTT.

The chain combines TRBV10-1 with TRBJ2-2; 9 bases are a match to TRBD2. This CDR3 spans 16 amino acids. The J segment lost 6 bases and the V segment lost 5 bases, leaving 10 bases of the junction unmatched. Germline V gene sequence: CDR1 WNHNN, CDR2 SYGVQD (reference sequence). This CDR3 is CASSLPSGIWSGELFF. The CDR3 coding sequence is TGCGCCAGCAGTCTCCCTAGCGGGATATGGTCCGGGGAGCTGTTTTTT.